Listed below are T cell receptor beta chains from one sample, sequenced in a study of blood T cells in healthy people across ages. TCRdb re-derived calls from the 5' RACE reads in MiXCR, one entry per CDR3 protein. Here the sample spans hundreds of thousands of distinct CDR3 sequences, about 43% being singletons. The sequenced sample consisted of blood. Receptors were obtained from a man older than 75 in good health. The CDR3 runs from the conserved cysteine through the conserved F or W. D genes are given only for firm matches. Some rows have no size entry. The others give once, few or many, or a class for an expanded clone.

-,TRBV7-2,TRBJ2-6,-,CASSQGNPSGTNVLTF,TGTGCCAGCAGCCAGGGAAACCCCTCTGGGACCAACGTCCTGACTTTC
-,TRBV7-2,TRBJ2-7,-,CASSVQGYYEQYF,TGTGCCAGCAGCGTACAGGGCTACTACGAGCAGTACTTC
-,TRBV6-6,TRBJ1-1,-,CASSTAQGYTEAFF,TGTGCCAGCAGTACCGCACAGGGTTACACGGAAGCTTTCTTT
-,TRBV6-2/TRBV6-3,TRBJ2-7,many,CASSPNHVGYEQYF,TGTGCCAGCAGTCCTAACCACGTGGGCTACGAGCAGTACTTC
-,TRBV11-3,TRBJ1-1,-,CASSLADSEAFF,TGTGCCAGCAGCTTAGCGGACTCTGAAGCTTTCTTT
-,TRBV20-1,TRBJ2-7,-,CSARVVAGWSSYEQYF,TGCAGTGCTAGAGTGGTGGCGGGTTGGAGCTCCTACGAGCAGTACTTC
TRBD2,TRBV6-2/TRBV6-3,TRBJ2-5,-,CAGKTSGKQETQYF,TGTGCCGGAAAGACTAGCGGGAAACAAGAGACCCAGTACTTC
-,TRBV21-1,TRBJ1-4,once,CASSPGPGWMTNEKLFF,TGTGCCAGCAGCCCTGGCCCCGGGTGGATGACTAATGAAAAACTGTTTTTT
TRBD1,TRBV12-3/TRBV12-4,TRBJ2-7,-,CASSLNAGQGASYEQYF,TGTGCCAGCAGCTTAAATGCTGGACAGGGGGCCTCCTACGAGCAGTACTTC
TRBD1,TRBV29-1,TRBJ1-4,few,CSAETGGGTNEKLFF,TGCAGCGCTGAAACAGGGGGAGGAACTAATGAAAAACTGTTTTTT
TRBD1,TRBV5-1,TRBJ2-7,once,CASSPTGTGREQYF,TGCGCCAGCAGCCCAACCGGGACAGGGCGCGAGCAGTACTTC
-,TRBV30,TRBJ2-7,-,CAWSPGPYEQYF,TGTGCCTGGAGTCCGGGCCCCTACGAGCAGTACTTC
TRBD2,TRBV5-1,TRBJ2-5,-,CASNPLAGVGETQYF,TGCGCCAGCAACCCACTAGCGGGAGTGGGGGAGACCCAGTACTTC
-,TRBV29-1,TRBJ1-2,few,CSAGGGADGYTF,TGCAGCGCCGGAGGGGGGGCGGATGGCTACACCTTC
-,TRBV7-2,TRBJ2-7,-,CASSPYRIQDEQYF,TGTGCCAGCAGCCCATACAGAATCCAGGATGAGCAGTACTTC
-,TRBV6-2/TRBV6-3,TRBJ2-5,-,CASRPDLQETQYF,TGTGCCAGCAGACCGGACTTACAAGAGACCCAGTACTTC
-,TRBV24-1,TRBJ2-7,-,CATSRESGEQYF,TGTGCCACCAGTCGGGAGTCGGGTGAGCAGTACTTC
TRBD2,TRBV30,TRBJ2-5,-,CAALRNSGGYQETQYF,TGTGCCGCACTACGTAACAGCGGGGGGTACCAAGAGACCCAGTACTTC
TRBD1,TRBV28,TRBJ2-4,many,CASARHLQGALSKNIQYF,TGTGCCAGCGCTCGACACTTACAGGGGGCGTTATCCAAAAACATTCAGTACTTC
-,TRBV6-1,TRBJ2-7,few,CAIKRGRNSILYEQYF,TGTGCCATCAAACGGGGCAGGAACTCAATTCTTTACGAGCAGTACTTC
TRBD2,TRBV10-3,TRBJ2-3,few,CAISDPSRGGIVTDTQYF,TGTGCCATCAGTGATCCCTCTCGGGGGGGCATAGTAACAGATACGCAGTATTTT
-,TRBV28,TRBJ1-5,-,CASSSGGHLSNQPQHF,TGTGCCAGCAGTTCCGGGGGACACCTTAGCAATCAGCCCCAGCATTTT
-,TRBV20-1,TRBJ2-1,few,CSASGTRYNEQFF,TGCAGTGCTAGTGGGACTCGCTACAATGAGCAGTTCTTC
TRBD1,TRBV7-9,TRBJ2-5,-,CASSLWQGARETQYF,TGTGCCAGCAGCTTATGGCAGGGGGCAAGAGAGACCCAGTACTTC
TRBD2,TRBV7-9,TRBJ2-7,few,CASSLAGTKTYEQYF,TGTGCCAGCAGCTTAGCCGGGACTAAGACCTACGAGCAGTACTTC
TRBD2,TRBV7-2,TRBJ2-7,many,CASSSRLAGGNTYEQYF,TGTGCCAGCAGCTCCCGACTAGCGGGAGGTAACACCTACGAGCAGTACTTC
TRBD2,TRBV4-3,TRBJ2-1,many,CASSQDFGLAAYNEQFF,TGCGCCAGCAGCCAAGATTTCGGACTAGCGGCCTACAATGAGCAGTTCTTC
-,TRBV3-1,TRBJ2-3,few,CASSQDLPGTRSTDTQYF,TGTGCCAGCAGCCAAGACCTTCCCGGGACAAGAAGCACAGATACGCAGTATTTT
-,TRBV20-1,TRBJ1-4,-,CSATPAGPDEKLFF,TGCAGTGCTACCCCGGCAGGCCCTGATGAAAAACTGTTTTTT
-,TRBV6-1,TRBJ2-1,few,CASSEIGIKQFF,TGTGCCAGCAGTGAAATAGGGATCAAGCAGTTCTTC
-,TRBV9,TRBJ2-3,many,CASSPRRSGTDTQYF,TGTGCCAGCAGCCCACGCCGTAGCGGCACAGATACGCAGTATTTT
-,TRBV7-9,TRBJ2-5,few,CASSLRQNQETQYF,TGTGCCAGCAGCTTAAGGCAGAACCAAGAGACCCAGTACTTC
-,TRBV6-2/TRBV6-3,TRBJ2-4,-,CASNKRDEQYF,TGTGCCAGCAACAAGAGGGATGAGCAGTACTTC
-,TRBV7-9,TRBJ2-7,-,CASSPRQVWQYF,TGTGCCAGCAGCCCCCGACAGGTCTGGCAGTACTTC
-,TRBV19,TRBJ2-7,-,CASSPDRRETYEQYF,TGTGCCAGTAGCCCTGACAGAAGAGAGACCTACGAGCAGTACTTC
-,TRBV15,TRBJ1-1,-,CATSRDLGGTEAFF,TGTGCCACCAGCAGAGATTTAGGGGGCACTGAAGCTTTCTTT